Listed here are 30 T cell receptor beta chains from one sample, sequenced in a study of T cells in Graves' hyperthyroidism and ophthalmopathy. Authors of the study amplified TCR beta CDR3 regions from RNA transcripts. A first-round RT-PCR of the TCR CDR3 used the HTBI primer set. MiXCR was run by TCRdb on the multiplex PCR reads, yielding one entry per CDR3 protein. In the table there are hundreds of thousands of distinct CDR3 sequences, over 35% of which are singletons. Input material: blood. Receptors were obtained from a man in his late teens or twenties with Graves' hyperthyroidism.

The V gene is TRBV20-1, the J gene TRBJ2-7; the D gene is possibly TRBD2 (5 bases). The CDR3 is made up of 14 amino acids. The V and J ends lost 0 bases and 6 bases respectively, with 15 bases between them. Germline assignment: CDR1 DFQATT and CDR2 SNEGSKA (reference sequence). The chain's CDR3 is CSARDLSEGTEQYF. Here the CDR3 DNA reads TGCAGTGCTAGAGATTTGAGTGAGGGTACCGAGCAGTACTTC.

For this clonotype: This could be a read error, since a much larger clone is one nucleotide away. DNA of the CDR3: TGCGGCGTTGAAGGGGTGGGGGAGACCCAGTACTTC. Amino acids: CGVEGVGETQYF. The chain combines TRBV29-1 with TRBJ2-5; TRBD1 might be the D (5 bases). The CDR3 extends over 12 amino acids. The germline CDR1 and CDR2 sequences are SQVTM and ANQGSEA.

In the case of this clonotype: The junction does not match germline at one end; this may be a read error. The CDR3 nucleotides are TGTGCCAGCAGTTTCTACACTAGCGGGGGCTTGGGAGACTTC. The encoded protein is CASSFYTSGGLGDF. The V gene is TRBV28, the J gene TRBJ2-7, with TRBD2 matching over 11 bases. CDR1 is MDHEN and CDR2 is SYDVKM in the germline V gene. The length of the CDR3 is 14 residues.

This clonotype showed up many times. The V and J genes are TRBV24-1 and TRBJ2-7; D possibly uses TRBD1 or TRBD2 (5 bases each). Deletions cut 5 bases from V and 2 bases from J, with 9 bases between. The germline CDR1 and CDR2 sequences are KGHDR and SFDVKD. The CDR3 is made up of 13 amino acids. CDR3 bases: TGTGCCACCAGTGGAGGGGCCGCCTACGAGCAGTACTTC. Its translation: CATSGGAAYEQYF.

The chain employs TRBV5-5 and TRBJ2-2; perhaps TRBD2 as D (7 bases). The germline V and J ends were trimmed by 4 bases and 0 bases, with 13 bases remaining between them. The CDR3 runs 16 residues. Germline CDR1 SGHKS, CDR2 YYEKEE (reference sequence). This chain's CDR3 is CASSLGGGANTGELFF. The CDR3 DNA reads TGTGCCAGCAGCCTGGGGGGGGGCGCGAACACCGGGGAGCTGTTTTTT.

This rearrangement joins TRBV29-1 to TRBJ1-1; TRBD1 aligns across 9 bases. Germline CDR1 reads SQVTM; CDR2 reads ANQGSEA. J gave up 3 bases and V 6 bases, and 8 bases lay outside the gene matches. CDR3 size: 14 residues. The CDR3 spells CSVEQGAVYTEAFF. The CDR3 nucleotides read TGCAGCGTAGAACAGGGGGCAGTTTACACTGAAGCTTTCTTT.

This clonotype was seen a few times. The chain recombines TRBV20-1 with TRBJ2-7; D ambiguous. Looked up from germline, CDR1 is DFQATT and CDR2 is SNEGSKA (reference sequence). Trimming stripped 0 bases from V and 3 bases from J, with 15 bases between. The length of the CDR3 is 15 residues. The CDR3 spells CSARDETRPNYEQYF. Here the CDR3 DNA reads TGCAGTGCTAGAGACGAGACCCGTCCCAACTACGAGCAGTACTTC.

In its sample, this clonotype was seen many times. The V and J genes are TRBV6-4 and TRBJ1-1; no clear D. The CDR3 is made up of 13 amino acids. V gave up 4 bases and J gave up 2 bases, with 8 bases separating them. Germline V gene lookup returns CDR1 MRHNA and CDR2 SNTAGT. DNA for the CDR3: TGTGCCAGCAGTGCGGAGCCTAACACTGAAGCTTTCTTT. Amino acid sequence: CASSAEPNTEAFF.

Remarks on this clonotype: Because the CDR3 is missing its conserved closing phenylalanine or tryptophan, this is likely a read error. The chain employs TRBV7-3 and TRBJ1-6; 7 nucleotides line up with TRBD1. Germline V gene data show CDR1 as SGHTA and CDR2 as FQGTGA. Germline trimming cut 5 bases from V and 8 bases from J; bases unmatched to any gene: 15. The length of the CDR3 is 17 residues. CDR3: CASSVKTGSYTHSPLHL. For the CDR3, the DNA is TGTGCCAGCAGCGTAAAGACAGGGTCCTATACTCATTCACCCCTCCACCTT.

V is TRBV19 and J is TRBJ1-2; D unclear. Germline V gene sequence: CDR1 LNHDA, CDR2 SQIVND (reference sequence). V gave up 1 base and J gave up 8 bases, with 17 bases separating them. The CDR3 totals 15 residues. The CDR3 coding sequence is TGTGCCAGTAGTATAGCCAGTCCCGGGGAGGAGGGCTACACCTTC. Translation gives CASSIASPGEEGYTF.

This clonotype was recorded at least ten times. The rearrangement links TRBV29-1 to TRBJ1-1; D remains unclear. CDR3 size: 11 residues. The germline V and J ends were trimmed by 2 bases and 1 base, with 2 bases remaining between them. Germline loops: CDR1 SQVTM, CDR2 ANQGSEA. The CDR3 nucleotides are TGCAGCGTTGAATGGAACACTGAAGCTTTCTTT. Translation gives CSVEWNTEAFF.

The genes are TRBV20-1 and TRBJ1-5; 11 bases line up with TRBD1. The CDR3 consists of 17 residues. The J segment lost 2 bases and the V segment lost 6 bases, leaving 12 bases of the junction unmatched. The germline gives CDR1 DFQATT, CDR2 SNEGSKA (reference sequence). CDR3 DNA sequence: TGCAGTGCCCCCCTTTTGCCGGGACAGGGGGGCAATCAGCCCCAGCATTTT. This gives the protein CSAPLLPGQGGNQPQHF.

This clonotype was found many times. This chain uses TRBV2 with TRBJ1-1, with D perhaps matching TRBD1 (6 bases). The CDR3 extends over 14 amino acids. The germline V gene has CDR1 SNHLY and CDR2 FYNNEI. V dropped 5 bases and J dropped 3 bases, with 13 bases sitting between them. The CDR3 reads CASSPDRTYTEAFF. The DNA for the CDR3 is TGTGCCAGCAGTCCCGACAGGACCTACACTGAAGCTTTCTTT.

The genes are TRBV6-6 and TRBJ2-7; D is perhaps TRBD2 (6 bases). Trimming pared 6 bases from V and 3 bases from J, leaving 12 bases between. The CDR3 runs 13 residues. Germline loops: CDR1 MNHNY, CDR2 SVGAGI (reference sequence). The CDR3 loop reads CASSWTTSYEQYF. DNA for the CDR3: TGTGCCAGCAGCTGGACGACTAGCTACGAGCAGTACTTC.

CDR3 in DNA: TGTGCCAGCAGAGGGAGCGGGAGGCCCGAGCAGTACTTC. Encoded protein: CASRGSGRPEQYF. This chain connects TRBV6-1 to TRBJ2-7; 9 bases are shared with TRBD2. CDR3 length: 13 amino acids. V lost 6 bases to trimming and J lost 6 bases; unmatched junction nucleotides: 6. Per germline, CDR1 MNHNS and CDR2 SASEGT.

The rearrangement uses TRBV6-6 and TRBJ1-1, with D perhaps matching TRBD1 (6 bases). CDR3 size: 13 residues. V was trimmed by 6 bases and J by 3 bases, leaving 11 bases between them. CDR1 is MNHNY, CDR2 SVGAGI, per germline (reference sequence). CDR3 nucleotide sequence: TGTGCCAGCAGAGGCGGGGGGCACACTGAAGCTTTCTTT. Its translation: CASRGGGHTEAFF.

The J gene is TRBJ1-4, the V gene TRBV14; no reliable D call. Trimming took off 0 bases at V and 12 bases at J, with 11 bases between the two ends. The germline gives CDR1 SGHDN, CDR2 FVKESK. The CDR3 consists of 13 residues. CDR3: CASSQDRREELFF. CDR3 DNA sequence: TGTGCCAGCAGCCAAGATCGGCGGGAGGAACTGTTTTTT.

In its sample, this clonotype was seen many times. The chain is built from TRBV29-1 and TRBJ1-2; tentatively, D is TRBD1 (5 bases). Between the trimmed V and J ends, which lost 4 bases and 6 bases, there was a span of 15 bases. The CDR3 is made up of 13 amino acids. Germline-derived CDR1 and CDR2 are SQVTM and ANQGSEA. The CDR3 region is CSVGGAVLDGYTF. The CDR3 DNA is TGCAGCGTTGGTGGGGCAGTGTTGGATGGCTACACCTTC.

V usage is TRBV7-9 and J usage is TRBJ2-7; 10 positions match TRBD2. The V gene end was trimmed by 11 bases and the J gene end by 3 bases; junction bases not matched to a gene: 10. Germline values: CDR1 SEHNR, CDR2 FQNEAQ (reference sequence). The CDR3 loop spans 14 amino acids. The DNA of the CDR3 is TGTGCCTGGAGTGGGTGGACTAGCGGCTACGAGCAGTACTTC. This sequence encodes CAWSGWTSGYEQYF.

The rearrangement joins TRBV7-2 to TRBJ1-4; no definite D call. Germline CDR1 reads SGHTA; CDR2 reads FQGNSA. The CDR3 sequence is 12 residues long. Trimming removed 6 bases at V and 11 bases at J, with 13 bases between. CDR3 amino acids: CASSESSMKLFF. CDR3 DNA sequence: TGTGCCAGCAGTGAAAGCAGTATGAAACTGTTTTTT.

This clonotype occurred many times. This chain joins TRBV20-1 and TRBJ1-1; 7 bases fit TRBD1. The CDR3 consists of 13 residues. V dropped 5 bases and J dropped 3; count of bases not matched to a gene: 6. From germline, CDR1 is DFQATT and CDR2 SNEGSKA (reference sequence). CDR3 sequence (DNA): TGCAGTGCTTTGACAGGGAGGGACACTGAAGCTTTCTTT. Encoded protein: CSALTGRDTEAFF.

This clonotype was seen a few times. The chain is built from TRBV19 and TRBJ1-4, with a tentative D call TRBD1 (6 bases). Trimming pared 6 bases from V and 7 bases from J, leaving 15 bases between. The CDR3 covers 14 residues. Germline-derived CDR1 and CDR2 are LNHDA and SQIVND (reference sequence). CDR3 DNA sequence: TGTGCCAGTAGCACCGGGACAAGGGGTGAAAAACTGTTTTTT. Its translation is CASSTGTRGEKLFF.

The table lists this clonotype with a count of one. V usage is TRBV20-1 and J usage is TRBJ2-5, with a weak D call TRBD2 (6 bases). This CDR3 has 14 amino acids. Germline V CDR1 and CDR2: DFQATT, SNEGSKA (reference sequence). The V end lost 6 bases, the J end lost 3 bases, and 17 bases lay between the germline ends. Written as DNA, the CDR3 is TGCAGTGCCCCCCTTGGTAGCGGAAAAGAGACCCAGTACTTC. This codes for CSAPLGSGKETQYF.

This clonotype was recorded only once. The chain links TRBV25-1 to TRBJ1-1; unclear D gene. V was cut by 5 bases and J by 1 base, with 17 bases left in between. This CDR3 region has 16 residues. CDR1 and CDR2 from the germline V gene are MGHDK and SYGVNS. CDR3 sequence (DNA): TGTGCCAGCAGTTTAGGCAGGTCCTCTCGGAACACTGAAGCTTTCTTT. Translation: CASSLGRSSRNTEAFF.

This clonotype was detected ten times or more. The rearrangement uses TRBV2 and TRBJ1-2; maybe TRBD1 (6 bases). Between the trimmed V and J ends, which lost 4 bases and 8 bases, there was a span of 11 bases. This CDR3 region has 12 residues. Germline CDR1 and CDR2: SNHLY and FYNNEI. DNA for the CDR3: TGTGCCAGCAGTGGAAGGGGGGACGGCTACACCTTC. Protein sequence: CASSGRGDGYTF.

The V call is TRBV12-3 or TRBV12-4, the J call TRBJ2-7, with D perhaps TRBD2 (5 bases). V gave up 4 bases and J gave up 0 bases, with 16 bases separating them. This CDR3 comprises 16 residues. DNA for the CDR3: TGTGCCAGCAGTTCGGGTCCAGGACTCACCTCCTACGAGCAGTACTTC. Its protein is CASSSGPGLTSYEQYF.

This rearrangement joins TRBV12-3 or TRBV12-4 to TRBJ2-2; possible D gene TRBD1, 6 bases. Between the trimmed V and J ends, which lost 8 bases and 7 bases, there was a span of 17 bases. The CDR3 runs to 14 residues. Written as DNA, the CDR3 is TGTGCCAGCTCCACCCGGGGACACATCGGGGAGCTGTTTTTT. Translating it yields CASSTRGHIGELFF.

In this sample, this clonotype turned up many times. One end of the junction varies from germline; a read error may be responsible. This chain uses TRBV7-7 with TRBJ1-2; 9 bases line up with TRBD1. The germline CDR1 and CDR2 sequences are SSHAT and FNYEAQ (reference sequence). The CDR3 is 14 amino acids. The CDR3 protein is CASSSDRGPYGYTF. The CDR3 DNA is TGTGCTAGCAGCTCGGACAGGGGACCCTATGGCTACACCTTC.

This clonotype was recorded at least ten times. V gene TRBV10-3 combines with J gene TRBJ2-2; D is unclear. Trimming stripped 3 bases from V and 4 bases from J, with 12 bases between. The CDR3 runs to 15 residues. Germline CDR1 ENHRY, CDR2 SYGVKD. The CDR3 is CAISDDGWVTGELFF. In DNA, the CDR3 is TGTGCCATCAGTGATGACGGATGGGTCACCGGGGAGCTGTTTTTT.

This clonotype was counted between two and nine times. The chain carries TRBV5-5 and TRBJ2-6; 8 bases are a match to TRBD1. Germline lookup yields CDR1 SGHKS and CDR2 YYEKEE (reference sequence). The J segment lost 0 bases and the V segment lost 3 bases, leaving 8 bases of the junction unmatched. The length of the CDR3 is 18 residues. CDR3: CASSYRTGFSSGANVLTF. DNA of the CDR3: TGTGCCAGCAGCTATCGGACAGGGTTCAGCTCTGGGGCCAACGTCCTGACTTTC.